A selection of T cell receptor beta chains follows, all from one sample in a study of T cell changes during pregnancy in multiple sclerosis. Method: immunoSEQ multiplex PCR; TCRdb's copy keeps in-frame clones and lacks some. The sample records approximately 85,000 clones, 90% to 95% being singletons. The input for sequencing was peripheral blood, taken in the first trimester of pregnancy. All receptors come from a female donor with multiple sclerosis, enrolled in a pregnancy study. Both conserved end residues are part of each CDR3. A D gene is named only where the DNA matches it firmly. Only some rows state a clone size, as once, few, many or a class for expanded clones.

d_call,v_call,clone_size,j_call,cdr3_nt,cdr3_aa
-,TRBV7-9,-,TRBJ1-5,TGTGCCAGCAGCTTATCCAGGGACAATCAGCCCCAGCATTTT,CASSLSRDNQPQHF
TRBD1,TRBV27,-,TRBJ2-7,TGTGCCAGCAGTTTCTCCACGGGACAGGAGACCTACGAGCAGTACTTC,CASSFSTGQETYEQYF
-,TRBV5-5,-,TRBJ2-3,TGTGCCAGCAGCTTGGTATACGACGTGAGGGTGGAAGGGACGCAGTATTTT,CASSLVYDVRVEGTQYF
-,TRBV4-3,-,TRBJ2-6,TGCGCCAGCAGCCAAGATCGGGGGTTTGGGGCCAACGTCCTGACTTTC,CASSQDRGFGANVLTF
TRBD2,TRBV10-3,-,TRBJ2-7,TGTGCCATCAGTGGGGGACTAGCGGGAAACTACGAGCAGTACTTC,CAISGGLAGNYEQYF
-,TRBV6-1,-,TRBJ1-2,TGTGCCAGCAATTCTGTCATTAGAACAGATGGCTACACCTTC,CASNSVIRTDGYTF
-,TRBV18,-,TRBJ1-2,TGTGCCAGCTCACCCCCAGGAGGGGCGGACTATGGCTACACCTTC,CASSPPGGADYGYTF
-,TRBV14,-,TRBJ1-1,TGTGCCAGCAGCCAAGATTTGGCATCCGAAGCTTTCTTT,CASSQDLASEAFF
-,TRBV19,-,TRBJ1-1,TGTGCCAGTAGTATAATCGGGGGAACCGAAGCTTTCTTT,CASSIIGGTEAFF
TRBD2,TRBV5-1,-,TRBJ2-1,TGCGCCAGCAGCTTGCCGGATCGACCTAGCGGGACCCCTTTAAGCTCCTACAATGAGCAGTTCTTC,CASSLPDRPSGTPLSSYNEQFF
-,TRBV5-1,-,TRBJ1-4,TGCGCCAGCAGCCAGGGGACACCTGCAACTAATGAAAAACTGTTTTTT,CASSQGTPATNEKLFF
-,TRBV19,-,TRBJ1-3,TGTGCCACCACTCTCGGGGGTAGCTCTGGAAACACCATATATTTT,CATTLGGSSGNTIYF
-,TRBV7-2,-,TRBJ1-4,TGTGCCAGCAGCCCGGGGACTCGGGGAGAAAAACTGTTTTTT,CASSPGTRGEKLFF
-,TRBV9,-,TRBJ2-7,TGTGCCAGCAGCGTAGTCAGCGGCAACGAGCAGTACTTC,CASSVVSGNEQYF
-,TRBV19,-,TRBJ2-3,TGTGCCAGTAGTATACGGGTACTAGGTAATACGCAGTATTTT,CASSIRVLGNTQYF
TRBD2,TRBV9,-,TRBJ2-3,TGTGCCAGCAGCTCAACCCCGGCGGGAGGGCCGGGCACAGATACGCAGTATTTT,CASSSTPAGGPGTDTQYF
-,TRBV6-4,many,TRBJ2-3,TGTGCCAGCAGTAGCGCCCCAGGAGGCTTGCAGTATTTT,CASSSAPGGLQYF
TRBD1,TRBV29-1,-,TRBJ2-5,TGCAGCGTTGCCCAGACAGGGCTCCAAGAGACCCAGTACTTC,CSVAQTGLQETQYF
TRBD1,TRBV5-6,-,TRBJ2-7,TGTGCCAGCAGAGCCGGGACAGTCTACGAGCAGTACTTC,CASRAGTVYEQYF
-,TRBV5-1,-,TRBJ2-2,TGCGCCAGCAGCCAAACAGGGTCCACCGGGGAGCTGTTTTTT,CASSQTGSTGELFF
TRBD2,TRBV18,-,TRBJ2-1,TGTGCCAGCTCACGCCAGCTAGCGGGGGGGCACAATGAGCAGTTCTTC,CASSRQLAGGHNEQFF